This T cell receptor beta chain was profiled in a study of CD4+ T cells in melanoma. Study results and limitations: CD8+ T cell, macrophage and B cell function reportedly correlated with neoantigen-specific CD4+ T cells.

Produced via immunoSEQ multiplex PCR; TCRdb's table is partial and in-frame only. The sample yields 120,000 to 150,000 clones, about nine tenths seen once. Notes on this clone: Its antigen is as yet unknown.

The source is a human donor with melanoma.

CDR3 sequence (DNA): TGTGCCAGCAGTTTTATCCTAGGGCGCACCTACGAGCAGTACTTC. Translating gives CASSFILGRTYEQYF. This sequence joins TRBV27 and TRBJ2-7, with no clear D. With 3 bases removed from V and 2 bases from J, the gap between germline ends came to 14 bases. CDR3 length: 15 residues. CDR1 MNHEY and CDR2 SMNVEV come from the germline V gene (reference sequence).